The 11 T cell receptor beta chains presented below share a single source sample, sequenced in a study of vaccination and CD4 T cells after COVID-19. The Oncomine TCR Beta short-read assay sequenced DNA from cultured CD4+ T cells. TCRdb re-analysed the PCR reads in MiXCR, keeping a single row per CDR3 protein. The sample holds some 15,000 distinct CDR3 sequences; around 74% are singletons and the top ten take roughly 16%. The treatment denotes: approximately nine-day PBMC culture with coronavirus spike peptide pools or control peptides (ViraFEST assay). Their antigens are not known. Sequenced material: CD4+ T cells from blood, cultured in vitro. The receptors were sampled from a human donor who had recovered from COVID-19.

This chain connects TRBV19 to TRBJ1-5, with TRBD1 identical over 9 bases. The CDR3 sequence is 14 residues long. From germline, CDR1 is LNHDA and CDR2 SQIVND (reference sequence). V was clipped by 7 bases and J by 6 bases; unmatched bases: 7. The CDR3 loop reads CASTRDRVSQPQHF. CDR3 DNA sequence: TGTGCCAGTACCCGGGACAGGGTAAGTCAGCCCCAGCATTTT. Drawing the rest from reference TRBV19 and TRBJ1-5, the complete variable domain is DGGITQSPKYLFRKEGQNVTLSCEQNLNHDAMYWYRQDPGQGLRLIYYSQIVNDFQKGDIAEGYSVSREKKESFPLTVTSAQKNPTAFYLCASTRDRVSQPQHFGDGTRLSIL.

This clonotype was detected a few times. J is TRBJ1-5 and V is TRBV27; D is unresolved. This CDR3 is 13 amino acids long. Germline CDR1 MNHEY, CDR2 SMNVEV (reference sequence). V was pared by 3 bases and J by 6 bases, with 9 bases between. The DNA for the CDR3 is TGTGCCAGCAGTTTCGCGTGGGGTCAGCCCCAGCATTTT. Translated, it gives CASSFAWGQPQHF.

This clonotype was picked up a small number of times. The V call is TRBV7-9, the J call TRBJ1-6; no clear D gene. This CDR3 contains 11 residues. V lost 4 bases to trimming and J lost 16 bases, with 11 bases between them. Per germline, CDR1 SEHNR and CDR2 FQNEAQ (reference sequence). The CDR3 sequence is CASSSPGWLHF. The DNA for the CDR3 is TGTGCCAGCAGCTCCCCGGGGTGGCTCCACTTT.

This clonotype appeared once. The V call is TRBV10-2, the J call TRBJ2-3; 14 bases are shared with TRBD2. CDR3 length equals 14 residues. Germline V gene data show CDR1 as WSHSY and CDR2 as SAAADI. V was pared by 6 bases and J by 6 bases, with 2 bases of the junction left unmatched. CDR3 region: CASRTSGGGDTQYF. CDR3 nucleotides: TGCGCCAGCAGGACTAGCGGGGGGGGGGATACGCAGTATTTT.

Details on this clonotype: The DNA is omitted, as the CDR3 cannot be located on it reliably, and the CDR3 follows TCRdb's listing. V usage is TRBV12-3 or TRBV12-4 and J usage is TRBJ1-2; the listed D gene, TRBD1, was not tested against the DNA. 23 amino acids form the CDR3, both terminal residues included. CDR3 sequence reads: CASTNQTSMYLCASRGQIQGYTF.

This clonotype has a single count. V gene TRBV7-2 combines with J gene TRBJ2-7; possibly TRBD2 for D (5 bases). This CDR3 comprises 13 residues. Germline V gene sequence: CDR1 SGHTA, CDR2 FQGNSA. V lost 3 bases and J 2 bases, leaving 8 bases between the germline ends. The CDR3 coding sequence is TGTGCCAGCAGCTTGAGCGGACCCTACGAGCAGTACTTC. Encoded protein: CASSLSGPYEQYF. Using reference TRBV7-2 and TRBJ2-7 for the parts outside the CDR3, the full variable domain is GAGVSQSPSNKVTEKGKDVELRCDPISGHTALYWYRQSLGQGLEFLIYFQGNSAPDKSGLPSDRFSAERTGGSVSTLTIQRTQQEDSAVYLCASSLSGPYEQYFGPGTRLTVT.

The V gene is TRBV27, the J gene TRBJ2-6, with 8 positions matching TRBD1. This CDR3 is built from 18 residues. Unmatched junction bases numbered 7, after V lost 3 bases and J lost 0 bases. Germline CDR1 and CDR2: MNHEY and SMNVEV (reference sequence). CDR3 bases: TGTGCCAGCAGTTTTTTGGGGACAGGATTCTCTGGGGCCAACGTCCTGACTTTC. Translation gives CASSFLGTGFSGANVLTF.

The chain joins TRBV11-2 to TRBJ2-7, with TRBD2 as a possible D gene (5 bases). Germline V CDR1 and CDR2: SGHAT, FQNNGV. The CDR3 has 11 amino acids. The V gene lost 5 bases and the J gene lost 4 bases, with 6 bases spanning the gap. This chain's CDR3 is CASSRGYEQYF. CDR3 nucleotides: TGTGCCAGCAGCCGGGGTTACGAGCAGTACTTC. Full variable domain (remainder filled in from reference TRBV11-2 and TRBJ2-7): EAGVAQSPRYKIIEKRQSVAFWCNPISGHATLYWYQQILGQGPKLLIQFQNNGVVDDSQLPKDRFSAERLKGVDSTLKIQPAKLEDSAVYLCASSRGYEQYFGPGTRLTVT.

The gene calls are TRBV11-3 and TRBJ2-5; 9 bases match TRBD2. The CDR3 is made up of 15 amino acids. Per germline, CDR1 SGHNT and CDR2 YENEEA. After removal of 1 base from V and 4 bases from J, the junction contained 4 bases not matched to a gene. CDR3: CASSLGGRAGETQYF. The CDR3 region has the DNA TGTGCCAGCAGCTTAGGCGGGAGGGCCGGAGAGACCCAGTACTTC.

The V gene is TRBV12-3 or TRBV12-4, the J gene TRBJ1-5; D unresolved. The V gene lost 3 bases and the J gene lost 5 bases, with 5 bases spanning the gap. The CDR3 is made up of 12 amino acids. This chain's CDR3 is CASSFNDQPQHF. CDR3 nucleotide sequence: TGTGCCAGCAGTTTCAATGATCAGCCCCAGCATTTT.

CDR3 loop: CASSIGASGRAGQFF. The CDR3 nucleotides are TGTGCCAGCAGCATAGGGGCTAGCGGGAGGGCCGGGCAGTTCTTC. The chain joins TRBV11-2 to TRBJ2-1; 12 bases are a match to TRBD2. V was clipped by 5 bases and J by 12 bases; unmatched bases: 11. The germline V gene has CDR1 SGHAT and CDR2 FQNNGV. The CDR3 totals 15 residues.